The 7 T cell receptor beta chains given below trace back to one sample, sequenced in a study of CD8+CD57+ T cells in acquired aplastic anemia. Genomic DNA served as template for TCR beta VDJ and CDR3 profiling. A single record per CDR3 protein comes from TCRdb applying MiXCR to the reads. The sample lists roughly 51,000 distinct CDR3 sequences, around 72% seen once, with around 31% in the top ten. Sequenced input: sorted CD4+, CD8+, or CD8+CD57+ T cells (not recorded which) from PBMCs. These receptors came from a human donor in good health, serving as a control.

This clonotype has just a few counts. The CDR3 coding sequence is TGTGCCAGCAGCCGACAGACTTCTGGGGCCAACGTCCTGACTTTC. Translated: CASSRQTSGANVLTF. The chain combines TRBV7-3 with TRBJ2-6, with D possibly TRBD1 on 5 matching bases. Germline V lookup: CDR1 SGHTA, CDR2 FQGTGA. V was shortened by 5 bases and J by 1 base, with 9 bases between the two germline ends. The CDR3 runs 15 residues.

Here the CDR3 DNA reads TGTGCCAGCAGCTTCCAGCGGGCGGACTACGAGCAGTACGTC. Residues: CASSFQRADYEQYV. This chain uses TRBV5-6 with TRBJ2-7; D might be TRBD2 (6 bases). V was cut by 2 bases and J by 3 bases, with 12 bases left in between. The germline gives CDR1 SGHDT, CDR2 YYEEEE. The CDR3 totals 14 residues.

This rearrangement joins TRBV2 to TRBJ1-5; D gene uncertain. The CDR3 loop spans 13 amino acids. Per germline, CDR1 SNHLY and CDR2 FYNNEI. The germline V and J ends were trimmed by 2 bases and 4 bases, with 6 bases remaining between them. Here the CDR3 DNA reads TGTGCCAGCAGTGAAAATGGGAATCAGCCCCAGCATTTT. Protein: CASSENGNQPQHF.

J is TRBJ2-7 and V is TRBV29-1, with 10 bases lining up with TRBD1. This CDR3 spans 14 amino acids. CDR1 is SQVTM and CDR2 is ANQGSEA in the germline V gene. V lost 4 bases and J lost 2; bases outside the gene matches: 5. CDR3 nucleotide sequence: TGCAGCGTTGGGGACAGGGGCGAAACCTACGAGCAGTACTTC. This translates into CSVGDRGETYEQYF.

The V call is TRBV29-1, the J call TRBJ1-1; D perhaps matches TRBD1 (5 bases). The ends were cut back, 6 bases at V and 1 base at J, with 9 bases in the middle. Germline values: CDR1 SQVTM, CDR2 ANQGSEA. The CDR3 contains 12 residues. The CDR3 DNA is TGCAGCGTCGGGACGGGGAACACTGAAGCTTTCTTT. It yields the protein CSVGTGNTEAFF.

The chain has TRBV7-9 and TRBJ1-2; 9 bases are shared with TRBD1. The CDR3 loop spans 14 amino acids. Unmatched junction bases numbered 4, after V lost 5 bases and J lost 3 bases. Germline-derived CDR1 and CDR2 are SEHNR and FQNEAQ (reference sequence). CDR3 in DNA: TGTGCCAGCAGCCCATGGACAGGGGACTATGGCTACACCTTC. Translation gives CASSPWTGDYGYTF.

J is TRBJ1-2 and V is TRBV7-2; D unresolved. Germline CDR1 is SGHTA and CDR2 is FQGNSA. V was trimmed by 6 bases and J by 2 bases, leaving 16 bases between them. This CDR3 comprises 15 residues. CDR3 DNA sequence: TGTGCCAGCAGTACTGGTATCTGGGCCAACTATGGCTACACCTTC. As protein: CASSTGIWANYGYTF.